The present T cell receptor (beta chain) was sequenced within a study of T-cell memory formation after mild COVID-19. This clonotype was detected many times. Its specificity is not known. Notes on the study in general: Among clones peaking at day 37 in the second wave, SARS-CoV-2 specificity remained unconfirmed.

Barcoded TCR alpha and TCR beta cDNA libraries with UMIs came from 5'RACE using constant-segment primers. In TCRdb, the 5' RACE reads were re-called with MiXCR into one record per CDR3 protein. Of around 140,000 distinct CDR3 sequences listed, roughly 6.2% are singletons. Looked up from germline, CDR1 is LGHNA and CDR2 is YNFKEQ. The CDR3 contains 15 residues. The V end was cut by 1 base, the J end by 5 bases, with 12 bases between. The origin of this receptor is an adult woman who had mild COVID-19 (a few samples of this study predate the infection). Cell type and time point are not known. The rearrangement links TRBV4-2 to TRBJ2-1; D uncertain. The sequenced material came from PBMCs or a T cell subset sorted from them (not recorded which). The CDR3 sequence: CASSQVGDQNNEQFF. In DNA form, the CDR3 reads TGTGCCAGCAGCCAAGTGGGCGACCAAAACAATGAGCAGTTCTTC.